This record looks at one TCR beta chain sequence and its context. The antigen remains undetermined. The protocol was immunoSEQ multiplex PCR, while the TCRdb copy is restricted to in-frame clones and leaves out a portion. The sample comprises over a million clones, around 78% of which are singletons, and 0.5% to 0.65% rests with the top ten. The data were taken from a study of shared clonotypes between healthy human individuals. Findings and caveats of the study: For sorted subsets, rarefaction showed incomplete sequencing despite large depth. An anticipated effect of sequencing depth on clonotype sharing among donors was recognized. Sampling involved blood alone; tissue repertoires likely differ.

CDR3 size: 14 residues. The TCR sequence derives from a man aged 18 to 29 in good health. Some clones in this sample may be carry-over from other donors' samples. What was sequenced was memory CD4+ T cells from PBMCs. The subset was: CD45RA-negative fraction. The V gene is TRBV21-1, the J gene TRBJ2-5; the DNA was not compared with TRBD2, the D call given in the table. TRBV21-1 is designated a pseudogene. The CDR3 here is CARKSAGIQETQYF. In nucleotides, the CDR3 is TGTGCCAGGAAGAGCGCCGGGATCCAAGAGACCCAGTACTTC.